The 32 T cell receptor beta chains in this list originate from one sample, sequenced in a study of T cell clonotyping in hematopoietic cell transplantation. Profiled with immunoSEQ multiplex PCR; TCRdb holds only in-frame clones, not every one. The sample comprises more than 6,000 clones, more than 35% of which are singletons, and around 20% rests with the top ten. Sequenced here: peripheral blood mononuclear cells, sampled 30 days after allogeneic stem cell transplant. The receptor source for this set is a female patient aged 60 to 70 who had an allogeneic stem cell transplant, so the T cells may come from the graft donor. Some clones in this sample may be carry-over from other donors' samples.

V is TRBV30 and J is TRBJ1-2; D not certain. This CDR3 spans 12 amino acids. Germline V gives CDR1 GTSNPN, CDR2 SVGIG (reference sequence). Trimming stripped 8 bases from V and 7 bases from J, with 17 bases between. The DNA of the CDR3 is TGTGCCGGTAGTGGGCAGGTTGGTGGCTACACCTTC. This gives the protein CAGSGQVGGYTF. Combining the CDR3 with reference TRBV30 and TRBJ1-2 gives the whole variable domain SQTIHQWPATLVQPVGSPLSLECTVEGTSNPNLYWYRQAAGRGLQLLFYSVGIGQISSEVPQNLSASRPQDRQFILSSKKLLLSDSGFYLCAGSGQVGGYTFGSGTRLTVV.

V and J are TRBV10-2 and TRBJ1-2; 7 positions match TRBD1. With 6 bases clipped from V and 0 bases from J, the junction kept 10 bases outside the gene matches. Germline V CDR1 and CDR2: WSHSY, SAAADI. The CDR3 consists of 16 residues. CDR3 loop: CASSDNKGTANYGYTF. CDR3 DNA sequence: TGCGCCAGCAGCGACAATAAGGGGACAGCTAACTATGGCTACACCTTC.

V gene TRBV6-8 combines with J gene TRBJ1-2; D remains unclear. CDR1 and CDR2 from the germline V gene are MNHGY and SAAAGT. Trimming left V 10 bases short and J 3 bases short, with 9 bases between. The CDR3 contains 11 residues. The CDR3 DNA reads as TGTGCCACCCGGATCGACTATGGCTACACCTTC. Translated: CATRIDYGYTF.

Here the CDR3 reads CASSLGDPYEQYF. Written as DNA, the CDR3 is TGTGCCAGCAGCTTAGGGGACCCCTACGAGCAGTACTTC. This rearrangement joins TRBV7-2 to TRBJ2-7; D possibly uses TRBD1 or TRBD2 (5 bases each). Trimming shortened V by 1 base and J by 2 bases, and 6 bases separated the two germline ends. Germline-derived CDR1 and CDR2 are SGHTA and FQGNSA. This CDR3 is 13 amino acids long.

The rearrangement uses TRBV20-1 and TRBJ2-5, with D perhaps TRBD2 (5 bases). Trimming removed 6 bases from V and 2 bases from J, with 7 bases in between. CDR1 is DFQATT, CDR2 SNEGSKA, per germline (reference sequence). The CDR3 contains 11 residues. The CDR3 DNA reads as TGCAGTGCCGGGGAACAAGAGACCCAGTACTTC. Amino acid sequence: CSAGEQETQYF.

This clone came up a few times. This chain uses TRBV29-1 with TRBJ1-2, with D perhaps matching TRBD1 (5 bases). This CDR3 is 12 amino acids long. V dropped 7 bases and J dropped 4 bases, with 13 bases sitting between them. Germline-derived CDR1 and CDR2 are SQVTM and ANQGSEA. The CDR3 DNA follows: TGCAGCGGCTTGACTCAGGGCTATGGCTACACCTTC. It yields the protein CSGLTQGYGYTF. Based on the CDR3 plus reference TRBV29-1 and TRBJ1-2, the full variable domain is SAVISQKPSRDICQRGTSLTIQCQVDSQVTMMFWYRQQPGQSLTLIATANQGSEATYESGFVIDKFPISRPNLTFSTLTVSNMSPEDSSIYLCSGLTQGYGYTFGSGTRLTVV.

This chain links TRBV30 with TRBJ2-7, with 9 positions matching TRBD1. This CDR3 is 14 amino acids long. V dropped 3 bases and J dropped 0; count of bases not matched to a gene: 3. Germline values: CDR1 GTSNPN, CDR2 SVGIG (reference sequence). The CDR3 is CAWSTGGSSYEQYF. As DNA, the CDR3 is TGTGCCTGGAGCACAGGGGGCAGCTCCTACGAGCAGTACTTC.

V is TRBV30 and J is TRBJ2-7; no clear D gene. From germline, CDR1 is GTSNPN and CDR2 SVGIG (reference sequence). This CDR3 comprises 14 residues. V gave up 1 base and J gave up 3 bases, with 13 bases separating them. The CDR3 here is CAWSGWQAGYEQYF. For the CDR3, the DNA is TGTGCCTGGAGTGGTTGGCAGGCTGGCTACGAGCAGTACTTC.

V usage is TRBV30 and J usage is TRBJ1-1; D call uncertain. The germline V gene has CDR1 GTSNPN and CDR2 SVGIG (reference sequence). Trimming pared 4 bases from V and 1 base from J, leaving 10 bases between. The CDR3 covers 13 residues. The CDR3 sequence: CAWMGNRNTEAFF. CDR3 DNA: TGTGCCTGGATGGGGAATAGGAACACTGAAGCTTTCTTT.

This clone was detected once. The V and J genes are TRBV29-1 and TRBJ1-2; 8 bases fit TRBD1. Trimming at V came to 3 bases and at J to 7 bases, leaving 10 bases not matched to a gene. Germline values: CDR1 SQVTM, CDR2 ANQGSEA. There are 14 residues in the CDR3. CDR3 sequence (DNA): TGCAGCGTTGACCGTAGACAGGGGTACGGTGGCTACACCTTC. It encodes CSVDRRQGYGGYTF.

In DNA, the CDR3 is TGTGCCAGCAGCGTAGCTAGCGGGGAAGGGGAGACCCAGTACTTC. It codes for CASSVASGEGETQYF. The rearrangement uses TRBV9 and TRBJ2-5; 9 bases line up with TRBD2. The CDR3 runs to 15 residues. V trimming: 0 bases; J trimming: 5 bases; junction bases outside the gene matches: 5. Germline V gene data show CDR1 as SGDLS and CDR2 as YYNGEE.

This chain uses TRBV6-1 with TRBJ1-2, with D perhaps TRBD1 (6 bases). Trimming stripped 3 bases from V and 2 bases from J, with 22 bases between. Per germline, CDR1 MNHNS and CDR2 SASEGT. This CDR3 has 18 amino acids. CDR3 in DNA: TGTGCCAGCAGTGATCTAGGACAGCTTGGCACCGTGAACTATGGCTACACCTTC. Its translation is CASSDLGQLGTVNYGYTF.

This sequence joins TRBV28 and TRBJ1-1, with 9 bases that match TRBD1. Germline loops: CDR1 MDHEN, CDR2 SYDVKM. The CDR3 totals 16 residues. The ends lost 2 bases at V and 0 bases at J; junction bases unmatched: 4. Here the CDR3 DNA reads TGTGCCAGCAGTTTAGGGGGGACAGGGATGAACACTGAAGCTTTCTTT. Residues: CASSLGGTGMNTEAFF.

The chain couples TRBV7-2 to TRBJ2-3; D possibly corresponds to TRBD2 (7 bases). Germline CDR1 reads SGHTA; CDR2 reads FQGNSA. The V and J ends lost 3 bases and 4 bases respectively, with 11 bases between them. The CDR3 has 14 amino acids. The CDR3 protein is CASSFGGASDTQYF. CDR3 coding DNA: TGTGCCAGCAGCTTTGGGGGGGCCTCAGATACGCAGTATTTT.

This chain connects TRBV4-3 to TRBJ1-2; D gene unclear. The CDR3 runs 14 residues. V lost 0 bases and J 5 bases, leaving 10 bases between the germline ends. Germline loops: CDR1 LGHNA, CDR2 YSLEER. CDR3 residues: CASSQDSRSYGYTF. In DNA form, the CDR3 reads TGCGCCAGCAGCCAAGACAGCCGTTCATATGGCTACACCTTC.

This clone was counted between two and nine times. The J gene is TRBJ1-2, the V gene TRBV29-1; maybe TRBD1 (6 bases). The CDR3 consists of 12 residues. Between the trimmed V and J ends, which lost 6 bases and 4 bases, there was a span of 12 bases. The germline gives CDR1 SQVTM, CDR2 ANQGSEA. This CDR3 is CSVRTAGYGYTF. Written as DNA, the CDR3 is TGCAGCGTCCGGACAGCAGGCTATGGCTACACCTTC.

This clone was observed a few times. This chain joins TRBV6-4 and TRBJ1-5; perhaps TRBD1 as D (5 bases). This CDR3 is 14 amino acids long. The germline gives CDR1 MRHNA, CDR2 SNTAGT. V lost 2 bases, J lost 7 bases, and 12 bases lay in between. CDR3 region: CASSDEGRQQPQHF. CDR3 DNA: TGTGCCAGCAGTGACGAGGGGCGTCAGCAGCCCCAGCATTTT.

This rearrangement joins TRBV30 to TRBJ2-7; the D gene is possibly TRBD1 (5 bases). Trimming removed 2 bases at V and 11 bases at J, with 13 bases between. Per the germline V gene, CDR1 is GTSNPN and CDR2 is SVGIG (reference sequence). The CDR3 is 11 residues long. DNA of the CDR3: TGTGCCTGGAGTAGGGGCGGTGGGGAGTACTTC. This translates into CAWSRGGGEYF.

This clone was counted a few times. This chain uses TRBV29-1 with TRBJ1-1, with D perhaps TRBD1 (6 bases). Trimming cost V 7 bases and J 8 bases, with 14 bases left between them. CDR3 length: 11 residues. Germline V gene lookup returns CDR1 SQVTM and CDR2 ANQGSEA. Here the CDR3 reads CSGGAGQEAFF. CDR3 bases: TGCAGCGGGGGGGCTGGGCAGGAAGCTTTCTTT.

This clone was counted a few times. The V gene is TRBV30, the J gene TRBJ2-1; maybe TRBD1 (6 bases). Germline V CDR1 and CDR2: GTSNPN, SVGIG (reference sequence). The CDR3 is made up of 12 amino acids. The ends were cut back, 2 bases at V and 9 bases at J, with 11 bases in the middle. The CDR3 DNA is TGTGCCTGGAGTCCTACAGGGACTGAGCAGTTCTTC. Protein product: CAWSPTGTEQFF.

V usage is TRBV4-2 and J usage is TRBJ1-2; D may be TRBD1 (5 bases). Germline V gene sequence: CDR1 LGHNA, CDR2 YNFKEQ. V dropped 3 bases and J dropped 4 bases, with 15 bases sitting between them. The CDR3 loop spans 15 amino acids. The CDR3 nucleotides are TGTGCCAGCAGCCATGGGGACCGGAGTTCCTATGGCTACACCTTC. Protein: CASSHGDRSSYGYTF.

The chain recombines TRBV27 with TRBJ2-5; 7 nucleotides align to TRBD1. V shed 5 bases, J shed 7 bases, and the junction held 10 bases outside the gene matches. Per the germline V gene, CDR1 is MNHEY and CDR2 is SMNVEV (reference sequence). This CDR3 is built from 14 residues. The CDR3 sequence: CASSPLQGSGTQYF. DNA for the CDR3: TGTGCCAGCAGTCCCCTACAGGGGTCAGGGACCCAGTACTTC.

This clone occurred a few times. The chain couples TRBV6-5 to TRBJ2-5; D uncertain. This CDR3 contains 14 residues. The germline CDR1 and CDR2 sequences are MNHEY and SVGAGI. Trimming removed 2 bases from V and 6 bases from J, with 13 bases in between. CDR3 DNA sequence: TGTGCCAGCAGTTACGTGGTAGGGATGAAGACCCAGTACTTC. Translating it yields CASSYVVGMKTQYF.

V and J are TRBV1 and TRBJ2-7; the table assigns TRBD2, which was not confirmed against the DNA. TRBV1 is a pseudogene segment. The length of the CDR3 is 16 residues. The CDR3 nucleotides read TGCACCAGCAGCCAAGATAAGTTAGCGGGGATGTACGAGCAGTACTTC. Protein sequence: CTSSQDKLAGMYEQYF.

The sample holds a few counts of this clone. The V call is TRBV7-4, the J call TRBJ1-5; D might be TRBD1 (5 bases). This CDR3 is built from 15 residues. CDR1 is SGHVT, CDR2 SQSDAQ, per germline. Trimming pared 6 bases from V and 1 base from J, leaving 13 bases between. The CDR3: CASSLRVESNQPQHF. CDR3 DNA: TGTGCCAGCAGTCTCAGGGTTGAGAGCAATCAGCCCCAGCATTTT.

This clone was counted a few times. The CDR3 DNA sequence: TGTGCCAGCAGCTTAGGGGGTTCTAGCGGGGGCTCCTACGAGCAGTACTTC. Its protein is CASSLGGSSGGSYEQYF. The chain has TRBV13 and TRBJ2-7; TRBD2 matches at 10 bases. The CDR3 totals 17 residues. Germline assignment: CDR1 PRHDT and CDR2 FYEKMQ (reference sequence). The J segment lost 0 bases and the V segment lost 0 bases, leaving 5 bases of the junction unmatched.

This sequence joins TRBV30 and TRBJ2-7, with 7 bases aligning to TRBD1. J lost 0 bases, V lost 1 base, and 3 bases had no gene match. Germline-derived CDR1 and CDR2 are GTSNPN and SVGIG (reference sequence). The CDR3 is 14 amino acids. CDR3 sequence reads: CAWSGDSLSYEQYF. CDR3 DNA: TGTGCCTGGAGTGGGGACAGTCTCTCCTACGAGCAGTACTTC.

Turning to this clone: A read error may produce the germline difference seen at one junction end. The chain uses TRBV30 and TRBJ1-1; unclear D gene. Looked up from germline, CDR1 is GTSNPN and CDR2 is SVGIG (reference sequence). The CDR3 covers 14 residues. The CDR3 region is CAWSVDGVGTEAFF. CDR3 sequence (DNA): TGTGCCTGGAGTGTGGACGGGGTTGGCACTGAGGCTTTCTTT.

The V gene is TRBV6-5, the J gene TRBJ1-2, with D perhaps matching TRBD1 (6 bases). CDR3 size: 15 residues. The germline gives CDR1 MNHEY, CDR2 SVGAGI. Deletions cut 5 bases from V and 7 bases from J, with 20 bases between. The CDR3 spells CASSPQGGGRSGYTF. CDR3 coding DNA: TGTGCCAGCAGTCCCCAGGGTGGGGGCCGGAGTGGCTACACCTTC.

This rearrangement joins TRBV4-3 to TRBJ1-2, with D possibly matching TRBD1 (6 bases). Germline V lookup: CDR1 LGHNA, CDR2 YSLEER. The germline V and J ends were trimmed by 1 base and 3 bases, with 12 bases remaining between them. The CDR3 is 15 amino acids. The CDR3 protein is CASSQALQGDYGYTF. CDR3 in DNA: TGCGCCAGCAGCCAAGCGTTACAGGGAGACTATGGCTACACCTTC.

This clone appeared once. The chain links TRBV6-1 to TRBJ1-2; D unresolved. V lost 2 bases and J 4 bases, leaving 14 bases between the germline ends. Germline CDR1 reads MNHNS; CDR2 reads SASEGT. The CDR3 is 15 residues long. As DNA, the CDR3 is TGTGCCAGCAGTGAACCCGGCGGCCCCCTCTATGGCTACACCTTC. Amino acids: CASSEPGGPLYGYTF.

The V and J genes are TRBV5-1 and TRBJ2-5, with 7 bases aligning to TRBD1. J was trimmed by 5 bases and V by 3 bases; bases with no gene match: 7. Germline CDR1 SGHRS, CDR2 YFSETQ. The CDR3 extends over 14 amino acids. The CDR3 nucleotides read TGCGCCAGCAGCTGGCAACAGGGGTCCGAGACCCAGTACTTC. Encoded protein: CASSWQQGSETQYF.